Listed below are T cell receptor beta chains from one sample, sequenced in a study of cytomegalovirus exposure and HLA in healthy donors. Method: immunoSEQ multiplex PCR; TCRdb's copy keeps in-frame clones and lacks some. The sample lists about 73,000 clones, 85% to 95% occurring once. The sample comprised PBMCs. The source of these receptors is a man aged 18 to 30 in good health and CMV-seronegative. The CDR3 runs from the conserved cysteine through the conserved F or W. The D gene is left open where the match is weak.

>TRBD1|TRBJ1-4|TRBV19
CASSNVWTGVSANEKLFF
TGTGCCAGTAGTAATGTCTGGACAGGGGTTTCAGCTAATGAAAAACTGTTTTTT
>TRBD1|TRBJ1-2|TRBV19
CASQTGVSYGYTF
TGTGCCAGCCAAACAGGGGTCAGCTATGGCTACACCTTC
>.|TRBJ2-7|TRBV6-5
CASSYSGRGYEQYF
TGTGCCAGCAGTTACTCGGGCCGGGGGTACGAGCAGTACTTC
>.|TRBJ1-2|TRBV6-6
CASSYGQGLNYGYTF
TGTGCCAGCAGTTATGGGCAGGGACTTAACTATGGCTACACCTTC
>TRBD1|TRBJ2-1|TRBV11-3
CASSLGGTGSYNEQFF
TGTGCCAGCAGCTTAGGAGGGACAGGGAGCTACAATGAGCAGTTCTTC
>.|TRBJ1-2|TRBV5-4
CASSLGQDYGYTF
TGTGCCAGCAGCTTGGGCCAGGATTATGGCTACACCTTC
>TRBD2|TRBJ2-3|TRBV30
CAWSYGRGVRSLSTDTQYF
TGTGCCTGGAGTTATGGGCGGGGGGTCCGATCCCTTAGCACAGATACGCAGTATTTT
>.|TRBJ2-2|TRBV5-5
CASSLPPGSTGELFF
TGTGCCAGCAGCTTGCCCCCGGGGAGCACCGGGGAGCTGTTTTTT
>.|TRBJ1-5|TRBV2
CASRGVGRQPQHF
TGTGCCAGCAGGGGAGTCGGTCGTCAGCCCCAGCATTTT
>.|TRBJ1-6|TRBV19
CASSLRGKRGASYNSPLHF
TGTGCCAGTAGTTTGAGGGGAAAACGGGGGGCCTCCTATAATTCACCCCTCCACTTT